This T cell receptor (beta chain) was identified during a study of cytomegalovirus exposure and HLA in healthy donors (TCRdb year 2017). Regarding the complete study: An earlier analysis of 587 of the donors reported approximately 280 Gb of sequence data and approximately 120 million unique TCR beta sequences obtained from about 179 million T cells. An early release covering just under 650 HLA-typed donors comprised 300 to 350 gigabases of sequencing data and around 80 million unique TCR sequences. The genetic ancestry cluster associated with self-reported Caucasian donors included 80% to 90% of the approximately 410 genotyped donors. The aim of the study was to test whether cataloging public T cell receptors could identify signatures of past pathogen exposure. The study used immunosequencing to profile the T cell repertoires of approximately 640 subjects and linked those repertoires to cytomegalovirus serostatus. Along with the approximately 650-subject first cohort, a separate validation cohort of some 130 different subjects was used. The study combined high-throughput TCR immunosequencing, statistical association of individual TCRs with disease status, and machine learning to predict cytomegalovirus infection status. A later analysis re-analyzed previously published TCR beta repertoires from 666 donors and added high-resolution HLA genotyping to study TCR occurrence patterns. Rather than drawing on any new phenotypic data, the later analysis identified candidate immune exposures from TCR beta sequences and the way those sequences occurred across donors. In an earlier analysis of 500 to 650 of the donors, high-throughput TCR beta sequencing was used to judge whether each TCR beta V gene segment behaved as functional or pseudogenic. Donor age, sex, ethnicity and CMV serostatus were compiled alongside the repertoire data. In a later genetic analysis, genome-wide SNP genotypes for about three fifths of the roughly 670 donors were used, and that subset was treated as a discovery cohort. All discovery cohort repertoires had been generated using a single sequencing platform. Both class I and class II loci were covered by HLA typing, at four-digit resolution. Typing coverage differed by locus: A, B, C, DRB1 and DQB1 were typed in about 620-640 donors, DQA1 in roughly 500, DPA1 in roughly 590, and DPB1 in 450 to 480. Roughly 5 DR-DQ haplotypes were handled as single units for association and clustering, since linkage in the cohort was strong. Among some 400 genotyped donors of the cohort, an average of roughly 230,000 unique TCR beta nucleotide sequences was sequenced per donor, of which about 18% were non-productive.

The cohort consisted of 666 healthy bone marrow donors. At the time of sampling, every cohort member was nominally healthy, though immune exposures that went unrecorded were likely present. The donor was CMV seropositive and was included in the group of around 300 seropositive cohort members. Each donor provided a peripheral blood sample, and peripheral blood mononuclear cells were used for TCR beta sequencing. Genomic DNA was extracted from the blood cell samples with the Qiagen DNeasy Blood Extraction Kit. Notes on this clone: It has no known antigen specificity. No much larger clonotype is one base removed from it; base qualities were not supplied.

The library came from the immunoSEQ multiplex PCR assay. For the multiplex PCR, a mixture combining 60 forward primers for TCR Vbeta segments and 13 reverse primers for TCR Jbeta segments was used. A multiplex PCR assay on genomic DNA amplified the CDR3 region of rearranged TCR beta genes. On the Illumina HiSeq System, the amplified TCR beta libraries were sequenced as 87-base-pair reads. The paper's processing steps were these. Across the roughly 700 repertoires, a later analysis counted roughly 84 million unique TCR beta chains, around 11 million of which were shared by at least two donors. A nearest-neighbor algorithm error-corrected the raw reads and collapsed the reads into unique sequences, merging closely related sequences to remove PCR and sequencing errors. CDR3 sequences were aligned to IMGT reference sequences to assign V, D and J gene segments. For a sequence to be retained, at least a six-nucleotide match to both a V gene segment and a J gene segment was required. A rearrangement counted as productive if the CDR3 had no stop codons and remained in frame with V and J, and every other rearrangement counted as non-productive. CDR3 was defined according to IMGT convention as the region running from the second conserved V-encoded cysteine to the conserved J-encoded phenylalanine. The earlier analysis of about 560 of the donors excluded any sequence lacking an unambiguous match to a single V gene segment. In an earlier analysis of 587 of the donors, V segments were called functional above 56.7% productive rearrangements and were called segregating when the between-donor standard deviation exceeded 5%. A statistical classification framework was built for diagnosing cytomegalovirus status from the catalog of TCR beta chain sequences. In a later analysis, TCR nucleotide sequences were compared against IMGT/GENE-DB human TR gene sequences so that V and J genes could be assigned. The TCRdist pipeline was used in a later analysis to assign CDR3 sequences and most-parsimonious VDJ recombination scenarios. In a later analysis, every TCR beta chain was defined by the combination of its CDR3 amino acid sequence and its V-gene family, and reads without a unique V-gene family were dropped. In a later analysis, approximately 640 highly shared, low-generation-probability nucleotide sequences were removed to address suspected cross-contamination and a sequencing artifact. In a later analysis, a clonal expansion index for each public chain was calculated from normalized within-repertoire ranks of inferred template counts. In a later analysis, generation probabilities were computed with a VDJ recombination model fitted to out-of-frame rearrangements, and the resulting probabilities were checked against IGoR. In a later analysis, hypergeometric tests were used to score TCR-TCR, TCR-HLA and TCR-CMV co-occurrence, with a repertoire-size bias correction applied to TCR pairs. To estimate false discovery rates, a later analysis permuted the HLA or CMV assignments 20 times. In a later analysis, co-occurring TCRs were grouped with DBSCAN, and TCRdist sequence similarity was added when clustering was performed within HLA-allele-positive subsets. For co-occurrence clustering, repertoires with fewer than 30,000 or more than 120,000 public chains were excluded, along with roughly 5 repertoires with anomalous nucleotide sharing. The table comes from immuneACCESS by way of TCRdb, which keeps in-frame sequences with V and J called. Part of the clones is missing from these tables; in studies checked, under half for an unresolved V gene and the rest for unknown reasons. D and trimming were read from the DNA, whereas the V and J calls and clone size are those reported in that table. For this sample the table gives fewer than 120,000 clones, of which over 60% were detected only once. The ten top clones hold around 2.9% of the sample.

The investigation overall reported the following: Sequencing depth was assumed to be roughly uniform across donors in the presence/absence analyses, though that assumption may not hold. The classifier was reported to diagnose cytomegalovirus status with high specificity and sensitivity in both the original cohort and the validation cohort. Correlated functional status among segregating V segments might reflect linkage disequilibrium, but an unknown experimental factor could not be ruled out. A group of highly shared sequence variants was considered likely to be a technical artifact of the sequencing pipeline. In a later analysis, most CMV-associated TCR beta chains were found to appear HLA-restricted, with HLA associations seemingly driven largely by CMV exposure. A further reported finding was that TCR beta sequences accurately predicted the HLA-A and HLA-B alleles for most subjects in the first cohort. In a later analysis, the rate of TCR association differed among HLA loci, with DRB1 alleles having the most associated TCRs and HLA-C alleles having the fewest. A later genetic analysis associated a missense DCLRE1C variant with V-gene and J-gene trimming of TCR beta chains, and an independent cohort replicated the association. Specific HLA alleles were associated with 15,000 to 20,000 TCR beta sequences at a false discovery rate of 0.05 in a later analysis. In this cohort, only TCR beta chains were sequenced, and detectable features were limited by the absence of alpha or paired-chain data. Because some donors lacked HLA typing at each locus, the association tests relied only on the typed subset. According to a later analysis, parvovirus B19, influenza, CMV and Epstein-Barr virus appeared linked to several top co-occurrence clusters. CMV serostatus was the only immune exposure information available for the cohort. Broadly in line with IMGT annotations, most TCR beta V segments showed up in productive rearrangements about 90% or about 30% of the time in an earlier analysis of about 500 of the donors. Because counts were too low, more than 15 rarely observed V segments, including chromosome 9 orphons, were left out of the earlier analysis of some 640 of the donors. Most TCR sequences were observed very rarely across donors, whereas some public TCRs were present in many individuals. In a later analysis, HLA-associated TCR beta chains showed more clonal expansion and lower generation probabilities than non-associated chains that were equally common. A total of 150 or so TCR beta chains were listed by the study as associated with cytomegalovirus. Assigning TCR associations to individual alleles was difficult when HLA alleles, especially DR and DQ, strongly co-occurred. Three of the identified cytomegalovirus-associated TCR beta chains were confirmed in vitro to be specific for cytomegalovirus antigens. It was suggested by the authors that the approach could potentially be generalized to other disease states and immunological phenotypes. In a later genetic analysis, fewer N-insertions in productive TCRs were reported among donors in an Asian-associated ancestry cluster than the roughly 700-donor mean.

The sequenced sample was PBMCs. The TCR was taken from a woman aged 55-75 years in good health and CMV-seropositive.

CDR3 reads: CASSLDGQPQHF. The DNA sequence follows: TGTGCCAGCAGCCTGGACGGTCAGCCCCAGCATTTT. The V and J genes are TRBV5-4 and TRBJ1-5; no D segment can be confidently identified. Measured from the cysteine to the phenylalanine, the CDR3 is 12 residues long. Only the CDR3 portion is preserved as DNA: 36 bases, with reading frame beginning at the first base. CDR1 and CDR2, per the germline V gene (reference sequence), are SGHNT and YYREEE. A distance of 8 bases separates the germline ends of V and J, which lose 4 bases and 6 bases respectively.